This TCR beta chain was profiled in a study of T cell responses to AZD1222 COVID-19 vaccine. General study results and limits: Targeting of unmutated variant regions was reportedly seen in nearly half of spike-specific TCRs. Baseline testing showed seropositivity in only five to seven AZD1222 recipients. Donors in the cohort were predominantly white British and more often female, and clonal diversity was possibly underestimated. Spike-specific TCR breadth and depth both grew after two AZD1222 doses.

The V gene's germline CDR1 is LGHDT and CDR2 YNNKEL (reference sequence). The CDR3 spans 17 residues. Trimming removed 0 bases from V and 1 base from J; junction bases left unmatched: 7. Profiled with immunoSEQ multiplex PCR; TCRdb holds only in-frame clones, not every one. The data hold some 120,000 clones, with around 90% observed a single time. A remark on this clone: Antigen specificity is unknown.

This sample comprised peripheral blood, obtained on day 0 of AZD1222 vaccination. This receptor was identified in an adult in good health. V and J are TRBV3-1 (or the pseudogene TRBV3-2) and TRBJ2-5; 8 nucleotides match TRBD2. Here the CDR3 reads CASSQDPQRERQETQYF. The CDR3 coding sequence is TGTGCCAGCAGCCAAGATCCCCAGCGGGAGCGCCAAGAGACCCAGTACTTC.